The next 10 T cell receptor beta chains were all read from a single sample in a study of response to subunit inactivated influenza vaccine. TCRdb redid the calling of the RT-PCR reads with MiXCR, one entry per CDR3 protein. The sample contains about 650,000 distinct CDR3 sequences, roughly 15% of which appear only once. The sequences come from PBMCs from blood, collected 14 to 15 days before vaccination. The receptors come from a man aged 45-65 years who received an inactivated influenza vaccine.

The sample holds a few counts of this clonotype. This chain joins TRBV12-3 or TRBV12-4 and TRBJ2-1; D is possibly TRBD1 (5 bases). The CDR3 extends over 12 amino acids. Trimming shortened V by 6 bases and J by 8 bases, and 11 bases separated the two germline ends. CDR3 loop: CASRPTGYEQFF. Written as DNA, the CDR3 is TGTGCCAGCAGGCCCACAGGCTATGAGCAGTTCTTC.

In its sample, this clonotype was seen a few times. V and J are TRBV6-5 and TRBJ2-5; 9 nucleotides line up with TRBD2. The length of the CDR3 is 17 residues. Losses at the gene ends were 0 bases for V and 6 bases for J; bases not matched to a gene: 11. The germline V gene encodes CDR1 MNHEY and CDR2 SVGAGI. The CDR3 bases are TGTGCCAGCAGTTACTCGATCGGTAGCGGGGGCGTTAAGACCCAGTACTTC. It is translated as CASSYSIGSGGVKTQYF.

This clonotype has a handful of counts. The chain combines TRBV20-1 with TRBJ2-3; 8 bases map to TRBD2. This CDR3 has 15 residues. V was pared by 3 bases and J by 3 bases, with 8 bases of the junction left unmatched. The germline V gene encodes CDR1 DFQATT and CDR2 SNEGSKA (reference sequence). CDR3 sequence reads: CSARSGGAGTDTQYF. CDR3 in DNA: TGCAGTGCTAGGTCCGGGGGGGCCGGAACAGATACGCAGTATTTT.

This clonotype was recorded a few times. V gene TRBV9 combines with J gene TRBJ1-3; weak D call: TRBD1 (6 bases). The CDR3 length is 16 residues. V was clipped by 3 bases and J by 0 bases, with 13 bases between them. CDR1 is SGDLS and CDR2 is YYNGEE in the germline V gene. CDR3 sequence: CASSARGQSSGNTIYF. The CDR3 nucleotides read TGTGCCAGCAGCGCACGAGGACAGTCCTCTGGAAACACCATATATTTT.

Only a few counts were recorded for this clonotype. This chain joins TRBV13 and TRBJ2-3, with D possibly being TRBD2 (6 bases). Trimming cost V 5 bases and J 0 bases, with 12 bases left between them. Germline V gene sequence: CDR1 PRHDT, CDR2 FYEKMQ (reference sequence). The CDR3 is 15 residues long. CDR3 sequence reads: CASSAGRLSTDTQYF. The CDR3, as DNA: TGTGCCAGCAGCGCGGGACGCCTTAGCACAGATACGCAGTATTTT.

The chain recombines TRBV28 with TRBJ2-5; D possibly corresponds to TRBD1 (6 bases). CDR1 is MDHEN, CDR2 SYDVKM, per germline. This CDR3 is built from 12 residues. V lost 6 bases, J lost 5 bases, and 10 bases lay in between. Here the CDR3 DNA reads TGTGCCAGCAGCACAGGGTCCGAGACCCAGTACTTC. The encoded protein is CASSTGSETQYF.

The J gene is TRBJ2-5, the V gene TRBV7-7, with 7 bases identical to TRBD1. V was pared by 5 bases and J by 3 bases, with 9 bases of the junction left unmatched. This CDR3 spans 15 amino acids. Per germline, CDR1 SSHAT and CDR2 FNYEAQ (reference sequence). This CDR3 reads CASSRTTGTEETQYF. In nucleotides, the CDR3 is TGTGCCAGCAGCCGGACCACCGGGACAGAAGAGACCCAGTACTTC.

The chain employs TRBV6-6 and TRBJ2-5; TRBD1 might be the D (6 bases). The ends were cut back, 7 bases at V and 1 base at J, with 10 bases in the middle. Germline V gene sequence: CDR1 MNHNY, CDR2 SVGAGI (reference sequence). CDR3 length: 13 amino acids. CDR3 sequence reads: CASKDSFQETQYF. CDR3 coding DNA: TGTGCCAGCAAGGACAGCTTCCAAGAGACCCAGTACTTC.

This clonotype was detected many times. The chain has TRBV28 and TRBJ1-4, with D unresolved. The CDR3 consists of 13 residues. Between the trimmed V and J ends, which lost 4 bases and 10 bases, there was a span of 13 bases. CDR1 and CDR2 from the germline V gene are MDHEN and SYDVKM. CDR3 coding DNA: TGTGCCAGCAGTTATGGGTGGTTTGGAAAACTGTTTTTT. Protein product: CASSYGWFGKLFF. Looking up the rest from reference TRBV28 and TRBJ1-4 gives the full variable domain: DVKVTQSSRYLVKRTGEKVFLECVQDMDHENMFWYRQDPGLGLRLIYFSYDVKMKEKGDIPEGYSVSREKKERFSLILESASTNQTSMYLCASSYGWFGKLFFGSGTQLSVL.

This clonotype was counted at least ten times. CDR3: CASSPTPTANYGYTF. CDR3 DNA sequence: TGTGCCAGCAGCCCGACCCCTACTGCTAACTATGGCTACACCTTC. The rearrangement uses TRBV4-2 and TRBJ1-2; no definite D call. Between the trimmed V and J ends, which lost 4 bases and 0 bases, there was a span of 12 bases. Germline lookup yields CDR1 LGHNA and CDR2 YNFKEQ. This CDR3 is 15 amino acids long.